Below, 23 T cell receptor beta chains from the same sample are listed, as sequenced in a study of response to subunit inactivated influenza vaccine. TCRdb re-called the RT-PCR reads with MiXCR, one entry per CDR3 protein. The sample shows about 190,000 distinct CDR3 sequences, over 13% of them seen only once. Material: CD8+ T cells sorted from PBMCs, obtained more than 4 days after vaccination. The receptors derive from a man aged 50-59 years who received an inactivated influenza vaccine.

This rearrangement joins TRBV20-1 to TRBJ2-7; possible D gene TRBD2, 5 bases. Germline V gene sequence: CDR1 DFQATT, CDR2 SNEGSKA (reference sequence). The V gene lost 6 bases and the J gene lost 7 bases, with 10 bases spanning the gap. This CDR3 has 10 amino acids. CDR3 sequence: CSAEEVEQYF. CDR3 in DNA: TGCAGTGCGGAGGAGGTGGAGCAGTACTTC.

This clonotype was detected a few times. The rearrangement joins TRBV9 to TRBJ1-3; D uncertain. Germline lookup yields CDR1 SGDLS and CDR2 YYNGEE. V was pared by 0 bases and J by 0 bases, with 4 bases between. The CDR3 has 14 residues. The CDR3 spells CASSVASSGNTIYF. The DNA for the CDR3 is TGTGCCAGCAGCGTAGCGAGCTCTGGAAACACCATATATTTT.

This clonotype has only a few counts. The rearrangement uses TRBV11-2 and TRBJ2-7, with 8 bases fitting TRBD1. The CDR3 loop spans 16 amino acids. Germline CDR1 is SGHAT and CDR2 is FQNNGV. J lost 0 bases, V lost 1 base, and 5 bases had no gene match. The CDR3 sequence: CASSLVFGQGSYEQYF. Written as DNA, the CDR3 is TGTGCCAGCAGCTTAGTATTTGGACAGGGCTCCTACGAGCAGTACTTC.

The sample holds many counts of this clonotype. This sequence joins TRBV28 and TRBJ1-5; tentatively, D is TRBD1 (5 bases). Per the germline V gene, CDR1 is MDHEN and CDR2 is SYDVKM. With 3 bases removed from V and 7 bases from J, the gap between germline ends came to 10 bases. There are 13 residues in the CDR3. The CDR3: CASSFAGPQPQHF. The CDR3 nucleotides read TGTGCCAGCAGTTTTGCAGGGCCCCAGCCCCAGCATTTT.

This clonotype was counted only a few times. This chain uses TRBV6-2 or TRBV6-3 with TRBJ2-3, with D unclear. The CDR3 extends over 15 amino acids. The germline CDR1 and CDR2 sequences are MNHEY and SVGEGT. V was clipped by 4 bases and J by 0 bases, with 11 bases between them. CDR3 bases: TGTGCCAGCAGTTCTACTGGGTGGAGCACAGATACGCAGTATTTT. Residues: CASSSTGWSTDTQYF.

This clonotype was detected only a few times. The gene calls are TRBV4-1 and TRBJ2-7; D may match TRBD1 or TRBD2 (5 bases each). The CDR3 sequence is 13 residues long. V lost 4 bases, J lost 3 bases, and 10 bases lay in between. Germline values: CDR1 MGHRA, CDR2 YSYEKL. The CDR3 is CASSLQGDYEQYF. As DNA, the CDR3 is TGCGCCAGCAGCCTTCAGGGAGACTACGAGCAGTACTTC.

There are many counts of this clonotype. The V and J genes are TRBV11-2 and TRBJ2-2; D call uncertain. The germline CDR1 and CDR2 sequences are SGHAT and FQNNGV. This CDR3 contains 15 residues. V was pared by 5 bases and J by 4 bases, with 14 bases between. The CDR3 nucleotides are TGTGCCAGCAGCCCCGATTATTGGACCACCGGGGAGCTGTTTTTT. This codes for CASSPDYWTTGELFF.

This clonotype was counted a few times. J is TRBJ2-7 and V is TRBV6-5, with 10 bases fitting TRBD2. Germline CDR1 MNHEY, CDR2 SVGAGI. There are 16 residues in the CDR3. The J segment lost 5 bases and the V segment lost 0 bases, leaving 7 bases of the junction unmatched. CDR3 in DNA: TGTGCCAGCAGTTACTCGAGCGGGAGGGACGGGAACGAGCAGTACTTC. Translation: CASSYSSGRDGNEQYF.

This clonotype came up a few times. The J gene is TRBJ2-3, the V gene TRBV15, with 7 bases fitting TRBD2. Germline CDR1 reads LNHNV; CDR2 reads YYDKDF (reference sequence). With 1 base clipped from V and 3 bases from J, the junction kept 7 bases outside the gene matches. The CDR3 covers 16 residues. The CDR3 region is CATSRAAREITDTQYF. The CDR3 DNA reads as TGTGCCACCAGCAGAGCGGCGCGGGAGATTACAGATACGCAGTATTTT.

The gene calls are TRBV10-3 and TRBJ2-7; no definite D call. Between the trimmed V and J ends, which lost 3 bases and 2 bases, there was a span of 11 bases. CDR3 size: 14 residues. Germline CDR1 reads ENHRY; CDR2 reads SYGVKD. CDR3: CAISERRQTYEQYF. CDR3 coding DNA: TGTGCCATCAGTGAACGGCGGCAGACCTACGAGCAGTACTTC.

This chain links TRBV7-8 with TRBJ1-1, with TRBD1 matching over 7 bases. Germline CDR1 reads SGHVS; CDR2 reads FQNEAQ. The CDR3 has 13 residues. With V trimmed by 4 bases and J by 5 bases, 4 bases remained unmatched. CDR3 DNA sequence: TGTGCCAGCAGCTCCAGGGGGTGGACTGAAGCTTTCTTT. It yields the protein CASSSRGWTEAFF.

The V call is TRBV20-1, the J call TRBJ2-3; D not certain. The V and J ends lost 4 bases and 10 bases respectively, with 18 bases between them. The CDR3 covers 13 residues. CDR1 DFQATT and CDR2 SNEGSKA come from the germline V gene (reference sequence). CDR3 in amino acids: CSATEPFSYPQYF. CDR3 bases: TGCAGTGCTACAGAGCCTTTTTCTTATCCGCAGTATTTT.

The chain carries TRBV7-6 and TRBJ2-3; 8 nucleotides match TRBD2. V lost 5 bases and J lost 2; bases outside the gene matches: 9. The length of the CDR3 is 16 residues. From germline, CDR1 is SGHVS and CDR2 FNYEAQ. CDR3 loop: CASSPGLAGITDTQYF. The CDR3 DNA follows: TGTGCCAGCAGCCCTGGACTAGCAGGGATCACAGATACGCAGTATTTT.

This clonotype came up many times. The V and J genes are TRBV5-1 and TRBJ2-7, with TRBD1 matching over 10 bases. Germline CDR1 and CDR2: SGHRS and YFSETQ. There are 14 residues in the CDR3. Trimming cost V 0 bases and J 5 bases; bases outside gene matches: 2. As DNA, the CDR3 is TGCGCCAGCAGCTTGGGACAGGGGGCCAACGAGCAGTACTTC. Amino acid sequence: CASSLGQGANEQYF.

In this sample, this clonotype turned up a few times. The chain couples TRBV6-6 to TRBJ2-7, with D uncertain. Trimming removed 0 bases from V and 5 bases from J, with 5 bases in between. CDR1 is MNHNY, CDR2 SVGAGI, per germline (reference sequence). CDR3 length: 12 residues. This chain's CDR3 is CASSYSLNEQYF. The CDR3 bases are TGTGCCAGCAGTTACTCGTTAAACGAGCAGTACTTC.

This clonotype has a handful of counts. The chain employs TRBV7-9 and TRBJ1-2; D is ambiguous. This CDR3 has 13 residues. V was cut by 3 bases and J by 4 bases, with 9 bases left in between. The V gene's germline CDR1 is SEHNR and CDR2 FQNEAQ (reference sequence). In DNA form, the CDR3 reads TGTGCCAGCAGCTTCGCAGCGTCCTATGGCTACACCTTC. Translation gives CASSFAASYGYTF.

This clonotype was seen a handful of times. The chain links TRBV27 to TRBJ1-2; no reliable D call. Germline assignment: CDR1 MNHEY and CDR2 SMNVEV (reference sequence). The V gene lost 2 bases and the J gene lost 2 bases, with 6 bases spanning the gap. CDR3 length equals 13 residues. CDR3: CASSLRANYGYTF. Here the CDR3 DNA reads TGTGCCAGCAGTTTAAGGGCGAACTATGGCTACACCTTC.

This CDR3 is CASSHAPDRSYGYTF. CDR3 bases: TGTGCCAGCAGTCATGCCCCCGACAGGAGCTATGGCTACACCTTC. J is TRBJ1-2 and V is TRBV6-2 or TRBV6-3; tentative D call: TRBD1 (6 bases). This CDR3 has 15 amino acids. V was trimmed by 5 bases and J by 4 bases, leaving 17 bases between them. Germline V gene sequence: CDR1 MNHEY, CDR2 SVGEGT.

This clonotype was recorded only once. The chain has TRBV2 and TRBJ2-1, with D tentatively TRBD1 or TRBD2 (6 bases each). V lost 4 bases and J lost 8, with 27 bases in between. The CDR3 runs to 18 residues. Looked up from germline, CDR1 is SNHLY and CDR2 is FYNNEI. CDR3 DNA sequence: TGTGCCAGCAGTGCGCGCCCCCTGGTATTGGGGGGCTGGGATGAGCAGTTCTTC. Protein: CASSARPLVLGGWDEQFF.

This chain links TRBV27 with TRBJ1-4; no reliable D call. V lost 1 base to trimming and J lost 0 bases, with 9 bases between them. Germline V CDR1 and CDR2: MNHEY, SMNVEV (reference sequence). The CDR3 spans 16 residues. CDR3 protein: CASSLLSPTTNEKLFF. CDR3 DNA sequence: TGTGCCAGCAGTTTATTGTCTCCTACAACTAATGAAAAACTGTTTTTT.

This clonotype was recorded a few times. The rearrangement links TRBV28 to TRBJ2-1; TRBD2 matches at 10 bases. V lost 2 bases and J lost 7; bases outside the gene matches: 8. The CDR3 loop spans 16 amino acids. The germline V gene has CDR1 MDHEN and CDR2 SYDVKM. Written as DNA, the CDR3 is TGTGCCAGCAGTTTACTAGCGGGAGAAACCGGGAATGAGCAGTTCTTC. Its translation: CASSLLAGETGNEQFF. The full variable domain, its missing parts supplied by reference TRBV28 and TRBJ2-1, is DVKVTQSSRYLVKRTGEKVFLECVQDMDHENMFWYRQDPGLGLRLIYFSYDVKMKEKGDIPEGYSVSREKKERFSLILESASTNQTSMYLCASSLLAGETGNEQFFGPGTRLTVL.

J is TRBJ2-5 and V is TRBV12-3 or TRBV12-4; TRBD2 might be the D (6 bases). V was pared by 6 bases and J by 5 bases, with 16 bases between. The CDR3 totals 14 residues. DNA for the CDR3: TGTGCCAGCAGCCGCGAGTCAGGGAGGGAGACCCAGTACTTC. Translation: CASSRESGRETQYF.

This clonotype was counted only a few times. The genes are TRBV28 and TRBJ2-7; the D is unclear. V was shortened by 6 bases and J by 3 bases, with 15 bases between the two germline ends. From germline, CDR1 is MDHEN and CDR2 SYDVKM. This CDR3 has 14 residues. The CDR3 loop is CASSFGRVVYEQYF. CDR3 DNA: TGTGCCAGCAGCTTTGGAAGGGTGGTCTACGAGCAGTACTTC.